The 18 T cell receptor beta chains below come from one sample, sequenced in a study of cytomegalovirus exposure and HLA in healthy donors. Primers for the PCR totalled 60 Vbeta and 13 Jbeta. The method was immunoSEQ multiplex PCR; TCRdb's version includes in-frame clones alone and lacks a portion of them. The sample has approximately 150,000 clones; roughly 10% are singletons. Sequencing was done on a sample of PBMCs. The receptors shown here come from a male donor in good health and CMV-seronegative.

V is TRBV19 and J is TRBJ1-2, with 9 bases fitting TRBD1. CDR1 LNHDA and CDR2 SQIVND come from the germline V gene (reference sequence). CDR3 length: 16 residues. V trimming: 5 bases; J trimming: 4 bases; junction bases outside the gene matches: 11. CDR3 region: CASSFSGTGFAYGYTF. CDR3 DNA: TGTGCCAGTAGTTTTTCCGGGACAGGGTTCGCCTATGGCTACACCTTC.

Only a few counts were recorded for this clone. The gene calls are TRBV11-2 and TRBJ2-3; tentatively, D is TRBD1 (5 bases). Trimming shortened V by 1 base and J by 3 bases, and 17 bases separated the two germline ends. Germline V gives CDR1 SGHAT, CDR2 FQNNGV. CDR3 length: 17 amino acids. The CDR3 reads CASSLVEAGPSTDTQYF. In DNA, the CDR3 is TGTGCCAGCAGCTTAGTAGAGGCAGGGCCGTCAACAGATACGCAGTATTTT.

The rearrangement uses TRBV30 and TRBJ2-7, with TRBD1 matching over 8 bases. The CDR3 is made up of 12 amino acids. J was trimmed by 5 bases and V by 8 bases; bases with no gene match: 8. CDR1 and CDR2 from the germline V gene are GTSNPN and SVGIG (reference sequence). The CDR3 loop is CARGSGGNEQYF. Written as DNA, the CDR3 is TGTGCCCGAGGGTCAGGGGGCAACGAGCAGTACTTC.

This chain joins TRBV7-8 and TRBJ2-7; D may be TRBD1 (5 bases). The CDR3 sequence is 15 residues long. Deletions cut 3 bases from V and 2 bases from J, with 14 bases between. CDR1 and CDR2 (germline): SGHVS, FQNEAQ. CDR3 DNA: TGTGCCAGCAGCTTCCGGCGGACATCACCCTACGAGCAGTACTTC. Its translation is CASSFRRTSPYEQYF.

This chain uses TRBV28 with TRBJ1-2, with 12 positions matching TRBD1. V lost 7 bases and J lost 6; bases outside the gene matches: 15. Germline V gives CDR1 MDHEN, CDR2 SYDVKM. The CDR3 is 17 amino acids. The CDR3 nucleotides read TGTGCCAGCAATGAGTACTCGGGACAGGGGGCGTCAAATGGCTACACCTTC. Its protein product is CASNEYSGQGASNGYTF.

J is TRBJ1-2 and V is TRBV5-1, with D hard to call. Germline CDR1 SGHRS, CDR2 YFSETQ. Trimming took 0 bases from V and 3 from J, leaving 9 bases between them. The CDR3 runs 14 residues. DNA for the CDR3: TGCGCCAGCAGCTTGGGTCCGGGAGACTATGGCTACACCTTC. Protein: CASSLGPGDYGYTF.

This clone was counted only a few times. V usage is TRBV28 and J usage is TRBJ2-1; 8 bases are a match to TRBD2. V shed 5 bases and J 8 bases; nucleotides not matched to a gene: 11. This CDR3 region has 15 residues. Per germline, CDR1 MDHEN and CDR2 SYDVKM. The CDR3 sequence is CASSAPGLGFDEQFF. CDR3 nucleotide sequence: TGTGCCAGCAGTGCGCCGGGACTAGGGTTCGATGAGCAGTTCTTC.

The chain's CDR3 is CASSVDRGGTEAFF. CDR3 nucleotide sequence: TGTGCCAGTAGTGTTGACAGGGGCGGCACTGAAGCTTTCTTT. This sequence joins TRBV19 and TRBJ1-1; 8 bases map to TRBD1. The V and J ends lost 5 bases and 4 bases, in that order; junction bases with no gene match: 6. Germline-derived CDR1 and CDR2 are LNHDA and SQIVND (reference sequence). The CDR3 totals 14 residues.

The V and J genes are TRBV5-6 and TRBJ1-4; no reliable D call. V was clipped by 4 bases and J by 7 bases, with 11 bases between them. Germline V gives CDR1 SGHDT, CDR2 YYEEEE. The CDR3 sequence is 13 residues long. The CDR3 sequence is CASSPIVGEKLFF. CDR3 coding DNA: TGTGCCAGCAGCCCGATTGTCGGTGAAAAACTGTTTTTT.

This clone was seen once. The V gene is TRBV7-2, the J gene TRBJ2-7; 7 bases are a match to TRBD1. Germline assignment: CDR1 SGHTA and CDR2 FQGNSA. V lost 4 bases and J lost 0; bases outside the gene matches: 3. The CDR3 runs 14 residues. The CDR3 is CASSSSGGSYEQYF. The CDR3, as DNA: TGTGCCAGCAGCTCTTCAGGGGGCTCCTACGAGCAGTACTTC.

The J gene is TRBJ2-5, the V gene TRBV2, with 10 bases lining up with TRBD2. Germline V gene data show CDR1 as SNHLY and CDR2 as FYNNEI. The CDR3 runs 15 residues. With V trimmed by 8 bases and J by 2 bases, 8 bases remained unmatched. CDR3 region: CASSGLAGEQETQYF. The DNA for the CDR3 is TGTGCCAGCTCAGGGCTAGCGGGAGAGCAAGAGACCCAGTACTTC.

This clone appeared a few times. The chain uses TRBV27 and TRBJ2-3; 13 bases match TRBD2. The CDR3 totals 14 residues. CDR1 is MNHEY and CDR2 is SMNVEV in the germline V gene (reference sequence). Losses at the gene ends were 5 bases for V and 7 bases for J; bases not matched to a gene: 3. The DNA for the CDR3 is TGTGCCAGCAGTCCCGGGACTAGCGGGAATACGCAGTATTTT. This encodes CASSPGTSGNTQYF.

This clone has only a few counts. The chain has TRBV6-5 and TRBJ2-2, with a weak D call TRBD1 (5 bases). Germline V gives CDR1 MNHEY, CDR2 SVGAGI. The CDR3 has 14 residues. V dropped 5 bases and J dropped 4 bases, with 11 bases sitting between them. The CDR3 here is CASSKTGATGELFF. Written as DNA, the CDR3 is TGTGCCAGCAGTAAAACTGGGGCCACCGGGGAGCTGTTTTTT.

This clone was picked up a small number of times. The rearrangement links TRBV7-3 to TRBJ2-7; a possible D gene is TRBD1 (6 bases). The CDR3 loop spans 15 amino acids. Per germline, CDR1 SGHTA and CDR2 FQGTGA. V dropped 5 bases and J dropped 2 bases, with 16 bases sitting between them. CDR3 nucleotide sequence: TGTGCCAGCAGCCCTGATTCGACAGGTACCTACGAGCAGTACTTC. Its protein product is CASSPDSTGTYEQYF.

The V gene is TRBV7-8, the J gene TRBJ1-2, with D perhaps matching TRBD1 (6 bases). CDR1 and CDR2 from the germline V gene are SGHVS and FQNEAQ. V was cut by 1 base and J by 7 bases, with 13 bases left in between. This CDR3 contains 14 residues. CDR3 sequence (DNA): TGTGCCAGCAGCTTAGGAACAGGGAATAGTGGCTACACCTTC. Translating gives CASSLGTGNSGYTF.

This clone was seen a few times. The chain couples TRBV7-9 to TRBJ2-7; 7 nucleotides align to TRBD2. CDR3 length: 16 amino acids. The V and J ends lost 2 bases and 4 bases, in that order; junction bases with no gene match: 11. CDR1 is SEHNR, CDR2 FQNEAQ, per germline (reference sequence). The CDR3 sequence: CASSLWPEAGVYEQYF. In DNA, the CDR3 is TGTGCCAGCAGCTTATGGCCGGAGGCGGGGGTTTACGAGCAGTACTTC.

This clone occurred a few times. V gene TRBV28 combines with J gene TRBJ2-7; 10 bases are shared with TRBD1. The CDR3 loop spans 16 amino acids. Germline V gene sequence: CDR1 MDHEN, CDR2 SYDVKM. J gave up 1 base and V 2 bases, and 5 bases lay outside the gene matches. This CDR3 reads CASSLGTGAQSYEQYF. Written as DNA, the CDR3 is TGTGCCAGCAGTTTAGGGACAGGGGCACAATCCTACGAGCAGTACTTC.

CDR3 in amino acids: CASSGGEVTF. The DNA of the CDR3 is TGTGCCAGCTCAGGCGGGGAGGTTACCTTC. V is TRBV18 and J is TRBJ1-2; unclear D gene. Trimming took 5 bases from V and 14 from J, leaving 12 bases between them. Looked up from germline, CDR1 is KGHSH and CDR2 is LQKENI. The CDR3 covers 10 residues. The complete variable domain, with remaining parts taken from reference TRBV18 and TRBJ1-2, reads NAGVMQNPRHLVRRRGQEARLRCSPMKGHSHVYWYRQLPEEGLKFMVYLQKENIIDESGMPKERFSAEFPKEGPSILRIQQVVRGDSAAYFCASSGGEVTFGSGTRLTVV.